A selection of T cell receptor beta chains follows, all from one sample in a study of cytomegalovirus exposure and HLA in healthy donors. The assay was immunoSEQ multiplex PCR, and TCRdb's table has in-frame clones only and misses some. The profile covers about 140,000 clones, with 55% to 80% appearing a single time and about 1.2% taken by the ten largest. Sequenced input: PBMCs. The receptor set was obtained from a woman aged 40 to 49 in good health and CMV-seronegative. The CDR3 runs from the conserved cysteine through the conserved F or W. Each record gives: D gene, J gene, V gene, clone size, CDR3 protein, CDR3 DNA. A D gene is named only where the DNA matches it firmly. Only part of the rows carry a size: once, few, many, or a class if the clone is expanded.

- TRBJ1-1 TRBV19 - CASSDLGRVNTEAFF TGTGCCAGTAGTGACTTGGGCAGGGTGAACACTGAAGCTTTCTTT
TRBD1 TRBJ1-1 TRBV6-1 - CASSEYRGGPEAFF TGTGCCAGCAGTGAATACAGGGGCGGCCCTGAAGCTTTCTTT
TRBD1 TRBJ2-1 TRBV18 - CASSLDRGPYNEQFF TGTGCCAGCTCACTAGACAGGGGGCCTTACAATGAGCAGTTCTTC
- TRBJ2-1 TRBV21-1 - CASSTTDLPANEQFF TGTGCCAGCAGCACAACAGATTTACCCGCAAATGAGCAGTTCTTC
- TRBJ1-5 TRBV18 - CASSPSRVSNQPQHF TGTGCCAGCTCACCGTCCAGGGTGAGCAATCAGCCCCAGCATTTT
- TRBJ2-7 TRBV2 few CASSQGNLNEQYF TGTGCCAGCAGTCAGGGTAATCTTAACGAGCAGTACTTC
TRBD1 TRBJ1-5 TRBV4-1 - CASSQGQDQPQHF TGCGCCAGCAGCCAGGGACAGGATCAGCCCCAGCATTTT
- TRBJ1-1 TRBV14 - CASSQVSGIPNTEAFF TGTGCCAGCAGCCAAGTTAGTGGTATCCCGAACACTGAAGCTTTCTTT
- TRBJ2-2 TRBV6-5 - CASSYGVGQDTGELFF TGTGCCAGCAGTTACGGGGTGGGACAAGACACCGGGGAGCTGTTTTTT
- TRBJ1-1 TRBV25-1 few CASSDGSFTEAFF TGTGCCAGCAGTGATGGCAGTTTCACTGAAGCTTTCTTT
- TRBJ1-1 TRBV5-1 few CASSFGQNTEAFF TGCGCCAGCAGCTTTGGACAGAACACTGAAGCTTTCTTT
TRBD1 TRBJ2-1 TRBV5-1 few CASSEQGADEQFF TGCGCCAGCAGTGAACAGGGGGCCGATGAGCAGTTCTTC
TRBD1 TRBJ1-2 TRBV19 once CASSIGSGGYGYTF TGTGCCAGTAGTATAGGATCAGGGGGCTATGGCTACACCTTC
- TRBJ2-1 TRBV2 - CASRIKEQFF TGTGCCAGCAGAATCAAAGAGCAGTTCTTC
- TRBJ1-1 TRBV5-5 - CASSLPGGTEAFF TGTGCCAGCAGCTTGCCGGGGGGCACTGAAGCTTTCTTT
TRBD1 TRBJ2-2 TRBV6-1 - CASQGQESNTGELFF TGTGCCAGCCAGGGACAGGAGTCTAACACCGGGGAGCTGTTTTTT
- TRBJ2-2 TRBV7-8 - CATLLGGELFF TGTGCCACCCTTCTAGGCGGGGAGCTGTTTTTT
TRBD1 TRBJ1-5 TRBV19 once CASSIDLGVTGHMDF TGTGCCAGTAGTATCGATTTGGGGGTGACAGGGCATATGGATTTT
- TRBJ2-3 TRBV7-9 - CASTYRGSTDTQYF TGTGCCAGCACCTATAGGGGAAGCACAGATACGCAGTATTTT
TRBD2 TRBJ2-1 TRBV5-1 - CASSARTSGAESSYNEQFF TGCGCCAGCAGCGCAAGGACTAGCGGGGCCGAGAGCTCCTACAATGAGCAGTTCTTC
TRBD1 TRBJ2-5 TRBV14 once CASSLGTGMVQETQYF TGTGCCAGCAGCCTAGGGACAGGGATGGTTCAAGAGACCCAGTACTTC
TRBD2 TRBJ2-3 TRBV6-1 - CATSERGGTDTQYF TGTGCCACCTCTGAGCGGGGAGGCACAGATACGCAGTATTTT
- TRBJ2-2 TRBV5-6 - CASSLDRSGELFF TGTGCCAGCAGCTTAGACAGGTCCGGGGAGCTGTTTTTT
TRBD2 TRBJ2-5 TRBV7-6 - CASSLVTSGKETQYF TGTGCCAGCAGCTTAGTCACTAGCGGCAAAGAGACCCAGTACTTC
- TRBJ1-2 TRBV20-1 - CSAKGGNGYTF TGCAGTGCCAAGGGGGGGAACGGCTACACCTTC
- TRBJ2-3 TRBV4-1 - CASSQGWGGAISTDTQYF TGCGCCAGCAGCCAAGGCTGGGGGGGGGCAATAAGCACAGATACGCAGTATTTT
- TRBJ2-1 TRBV27 once CASSLAGGGGFREQFF TGTGCCAGCAGTCTTGCCGGAGGGGGGGGGTTTCGTGAGCAGTTCTTC
TRBD1 TRBJ1-2 TRBV29-1 - CSAMTGVYNYGYTF TGCAGCGCCATGACAGGGGTATACAACTATGGCTACACCTTC
TRBD1 TRBJ2-3 TRBV4-1 - CASSLQTGGDPADTQYF TGCGCCAGCAGCCTTCAAACAGGGGGCGATCCCGCAGATACGCAGTATTTT
- TRBJ2-5 TRBV2 - CASRGLFRGAGETQYF TGTGCCAGCAGGGGGCTCTTCCGGGGGGCAGGAGAGACCCAGTACTTC
TRBD1 TRBJ2-5 TRBV11-2 - CASSPPKTGQGREETQYF TGTGCCAGCAGCCCCCCAAAAACGGGACAGGGGAGGGAAGAGACCCAGTACTTC
TRBD1 TRBJ2-1 TRBV9 - CASSATGPNEQFF TGTGCCAGCAGCGCGACAGGGCCAAATGAGCAGTTCTTC
TRBD1 TRBJ2-5 TRBV27 - CASSLMTGGEETQYF TGTGCCAGCAGTTTAATGACAGGGGGCGAAGAGACCCAGTACTTC
- TRBJ1-1 TRBV15 - CATSRGESGVNTEAFF TGTGCCACCAGCAGAGGAGAGTCAGGGGTGAACACTGAAGCTTTCTTT
TRBD2 TRBJ2-1 TRBV19 - CASTPPGSGGANEQFF TGTGCCAGTACCCCTCCGGGGAGCGGGGGGGCCAATGAGCAGTTCTTC
- TRBJ1-5 TRBV15 - CATSDTRIRPQHF TGTGCCACCAGCGACACCCGGATTAGGCCCCAGCATTTT
- TRBJ1-1 TRBV2 - CASNQGQATEDTEAFF TGTGCCAGCAACCAGGGCCAGGCAACCGAGGACACTGAAGCTTTCTTT
- TRBJ2-6 TRBV19 few CASSIDLSGANVLTF TGTGCCAGTAGTATAGACCTCTCTGGGGCCAACGTCCTGACTTTC
- TRBJ2-4 TRBV29-1 - CSVEERNIQYF TGCAGCGTTGAAGAGAGAAACATTCAGTACTTC
TRBD1 TRBJ1-2 TRBV28 - CASRTGGEVYGYTF TGTGCCAGCAGGACAGGGGGCGAAGTCTATGGCTACACCTTC
TRBD1 TRBJ1-2 TRBV7-9 - CASSLVRGPETSNYGYTF TGTGCCAGCAGCTTAGTCAGGGGGCCTGAAACCTCTAACTATGGCTACACCTTC
TRBD1 TRBJ1-4 TRBV7-9 - CASSFPGQGRDEKLFF TGTGCCAGCAGCTTCCCGGGACAGGGCCGGGATGAAAAACTGTTTTTT
- TRBJ2-7 TRBV18 - CASSTTGYEQYF TGTGCCAGCTCAACTACAGGGTACGAGCAGTACTTC
- TRBJ2-7 TRBV10-3 - CAIKDSRAGYEQYF TGTGCCATCAAAGACAGCCGGGCAGGATACGAGCAGTACTTC
- TRBJ1-1 TRBV7-2 - CASSLEGGVNTEAFF TGTGCCAGCAGCTTAGAGGGAGGGGTGAACACTGAAGCTTTCTTT
- TRBJ2-2 TRBV7-9 - CASSPLQLNTGELFF TGTGCCAGCAGCCCGCTCCAGTTAAACACCGGGGAGCTGTTTTTT
- TRBJ2-3 TRBV19 - CASSISTSTDTQYF TGTGCCAGTAGTATTAGTACTTCGACAGATACGCAGTATTTT
TRBD2 TRBJ2-7 TRBV5-1 - CASSLAAGGPGAYEQYF TGCGCCAGCAGCTTGGCGGCGGGGGGCCCCGGGGCCTACGAGCAGTACTTC
TRBD1 TRBJ1-6 TRBV7-6 - CASSPGQGNSPLHF TGTGCCAGCAGCCCGGGACAGGGAAATTCACCCCTCCACTTT
TRBD1 TRBJ2-1 TRBV4-1 - CASSLGTGSDNEQFF TGCGCCAGCAGCCTCGGGACAGGGTCGGACAATGAGCAGTTCTTC
- TRBJ2-3 TRBV5-4 few CASSLPARGESIYTQYF TGTGCCAGCAGCTTGCCCGCTAGAGGAGAGAGCATATATACGCAGTATTTT
TRBD2 TRBJ2-1 TRBV13 - CASSSRTSGGDREQFF TGTGCCAGCAGCTCCCGGACTAGCGGGGGGGACCGAGAGCAGTTCTTC
- TRBJ1-3 TRBV6-6 once CASSPDGGSGNTIYF TGTGCCAGCAGCCCCGACGGAGGCTCTGGAAACACCATATATTTT
TRBD2 TRBJ2-5 TRBV12-5 once CASGPPGGQETQYF TGTGCTAGTGGTCCCCCGGGGGGACAAGAGACCCAGTACTTC